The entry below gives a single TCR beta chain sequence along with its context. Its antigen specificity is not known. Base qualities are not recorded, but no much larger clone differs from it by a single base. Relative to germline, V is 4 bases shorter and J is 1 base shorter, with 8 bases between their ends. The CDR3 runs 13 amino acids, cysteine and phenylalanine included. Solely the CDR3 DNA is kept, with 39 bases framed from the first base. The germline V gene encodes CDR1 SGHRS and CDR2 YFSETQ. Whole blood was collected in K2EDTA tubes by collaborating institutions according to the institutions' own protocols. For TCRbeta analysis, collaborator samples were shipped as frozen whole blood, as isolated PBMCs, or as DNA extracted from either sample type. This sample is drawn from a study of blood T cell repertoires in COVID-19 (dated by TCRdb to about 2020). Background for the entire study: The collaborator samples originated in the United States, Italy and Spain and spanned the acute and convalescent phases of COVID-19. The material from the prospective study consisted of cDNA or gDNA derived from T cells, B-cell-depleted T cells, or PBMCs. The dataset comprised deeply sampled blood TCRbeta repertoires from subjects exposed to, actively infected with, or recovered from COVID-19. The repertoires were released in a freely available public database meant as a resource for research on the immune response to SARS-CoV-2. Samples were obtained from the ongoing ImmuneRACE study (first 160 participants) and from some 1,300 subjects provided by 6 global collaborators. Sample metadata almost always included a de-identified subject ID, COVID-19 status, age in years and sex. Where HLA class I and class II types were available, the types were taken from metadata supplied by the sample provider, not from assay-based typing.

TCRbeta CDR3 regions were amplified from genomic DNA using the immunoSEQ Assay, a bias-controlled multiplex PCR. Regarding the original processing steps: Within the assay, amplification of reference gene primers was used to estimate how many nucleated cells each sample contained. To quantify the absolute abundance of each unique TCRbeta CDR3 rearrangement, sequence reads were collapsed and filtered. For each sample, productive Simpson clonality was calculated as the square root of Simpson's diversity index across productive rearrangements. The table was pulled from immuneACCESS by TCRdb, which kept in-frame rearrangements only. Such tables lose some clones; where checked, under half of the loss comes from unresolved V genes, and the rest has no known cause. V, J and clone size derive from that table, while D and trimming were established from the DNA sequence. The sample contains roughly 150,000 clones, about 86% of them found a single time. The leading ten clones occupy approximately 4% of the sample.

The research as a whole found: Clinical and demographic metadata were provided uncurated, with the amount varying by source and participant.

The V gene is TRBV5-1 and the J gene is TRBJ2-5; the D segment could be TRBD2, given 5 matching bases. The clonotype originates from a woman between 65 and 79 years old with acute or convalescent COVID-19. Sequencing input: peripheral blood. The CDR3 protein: CASSPGSQETQYF. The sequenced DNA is TGCGCCAGCAGCCCGGGAAGCCAAGAGACCCAGTACTTC. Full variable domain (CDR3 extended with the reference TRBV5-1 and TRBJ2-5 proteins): KAGVTQTPRYLIKTRGQQVTLSCSPISGHRSVSWYQQTPGQGLQFLFEYFSETQRNKGNFPGRFSGRQFSNSRSEMNVSTLELGDSALYLCASSPGSQETQYFGPGTRLLVL.